This TCR beta chain was sequenced in a study of human T cells and chemical hapten exposure. Per the original data handling: A typical sample had 100,000 or so TCRs, with about 23,224 to 750,000 overall. TCRdb processed the RACE reads anew with MiXCR; each CDR3 protein has one entry. TCRdb assigned the V and J calls; the authors' analysis was not used. The sample consists of 84,000 or so distinct CDR3 sequences, over 6.5% of them appearing once. Findings and caveats of the study: Following DPC sensitization, TCRs present above 1 in 1000 frequency showed no change.

A remark on this clonotype: Its antigen is currently unknown.

Time point reported: pre-sensitization, week 0. Treatment in this sample: therapeutic diphenylcyclopropenone sensitization with weekly scalp DPC. The donor pool consisted of alopecia patients aged 18 to 70 years, considered suitable for DPC. The authors extracted total RNA from unfractionated whole blood. From germline, CDR1 is SGHDT and CDR2 YYEEEE. After removal of 4 bases from V and 5 bases from J, the junction contained 7 bases not matched to a gene. The CDR3 loop spans 15 amino acids. The receptor was isolated from a man in his forties or fifties with alopecia areata. Some clones in this sample may be carry-over from other donors' samples. The starting material was whole blood, obtained in connection with sensitization to the hapten diphenylcyclopropenone (DPC). The chain combines TRBV5-6 with TRBJ2-7; 12 bases are shared with TRBD2. CDR3 residues: CASSPRTSGMNEQYF. CDR3 sequence (DNA): TGTGCCAGCAGCCCACGGACTAGCGGGATGAACGAGCAGTACTTC.